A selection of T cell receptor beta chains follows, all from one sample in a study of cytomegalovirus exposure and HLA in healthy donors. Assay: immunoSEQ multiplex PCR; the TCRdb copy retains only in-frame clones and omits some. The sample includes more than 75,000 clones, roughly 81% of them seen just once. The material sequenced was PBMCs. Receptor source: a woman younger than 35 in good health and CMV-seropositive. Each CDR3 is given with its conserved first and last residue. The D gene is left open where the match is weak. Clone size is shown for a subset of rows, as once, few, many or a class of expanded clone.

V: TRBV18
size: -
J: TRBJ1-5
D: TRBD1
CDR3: CASSRDRILDQPQHF
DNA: TGTGCCAGCTCCCGGGACAGAATTTTGGATCAGCCCCAGCATTTT

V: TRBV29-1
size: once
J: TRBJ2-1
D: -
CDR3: CSVDVSRGRGYNEQFF
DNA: TGCAGCGTTGACGTATCCAGGGGAAGGGGCTACAATGAGCAGTTCTTC

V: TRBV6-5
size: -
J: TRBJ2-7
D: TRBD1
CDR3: CASSYGTGGDEYEQYF
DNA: TGTGCCAGCAGTTACGGTACAGGGGGCGATGAGTACGAGCAGTACTTC

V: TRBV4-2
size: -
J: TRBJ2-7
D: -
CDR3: CASSQDSGWSYEQYF
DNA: TGTGCCAGCAGCCAAGATTCAGGGTGGTCCTACGAGCAGTACTTC

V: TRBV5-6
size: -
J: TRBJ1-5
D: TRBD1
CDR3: CASSLLGQGGNQPQHF
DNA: TGTGCCAGCAGCTTGCTAGGACAGGGCGGCAATCAGCCCCAGCATTTT

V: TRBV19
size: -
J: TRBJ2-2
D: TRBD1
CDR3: CASSIRGQGELFF
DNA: TGTGCCAGTAGTATCAGGGGGCAAGGGGAGCTGTTTTTT

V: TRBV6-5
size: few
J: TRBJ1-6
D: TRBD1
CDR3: CASSPRGQRDSPLHF
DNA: TGTGCCAGCAGCCCGAGGGGACAGAGGGATTCACCCCTCCACTTT

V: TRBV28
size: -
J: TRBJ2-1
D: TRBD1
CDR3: CASSPRTGYYNEQFF
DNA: TGTGCCAGCAGTCCACGGACAGGATACTACAATGAGCAGTTCTTC

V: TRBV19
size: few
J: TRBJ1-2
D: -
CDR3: CASRRRSRDYGYTF
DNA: TGTGCCAGTAGGCGAAGGAGCAGGGACTATGGCTACACCTTC

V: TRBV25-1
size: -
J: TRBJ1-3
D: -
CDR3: CASSAGHPGNTIYF
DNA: TGTGCCAGCAGTGCGGGACATCCTGGAAACACCATATATTTT

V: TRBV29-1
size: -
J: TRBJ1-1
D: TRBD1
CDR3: CSVDPDRGGVAFF
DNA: TGCAGCGTTGATCCGGACAGGGGGGGGGTCGCTTTCTTT

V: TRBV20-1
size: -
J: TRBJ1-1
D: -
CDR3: CSGIGRTEAFF
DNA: TGCAGTGGTATAGGGAGAACTGAAGCTTTCTTT

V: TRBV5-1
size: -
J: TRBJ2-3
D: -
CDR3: CASSLGLASRDTQYF
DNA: TGCGCCAGCAGCTTGGGTCTAGCGTCTAGGGATACGCAGTATTTT

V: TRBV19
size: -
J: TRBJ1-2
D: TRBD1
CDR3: CASRQDRDAYYGYTF
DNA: TGTGCCAGTAGGCAAGACAGGGATGCTTACTATGGCTACACCTTC

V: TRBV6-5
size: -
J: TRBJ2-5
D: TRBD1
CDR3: CASSPGQGRETQYF
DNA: TGTGCCAGCAGTCCCGGACAGGGTAGAGAGACCCAGTACTTC

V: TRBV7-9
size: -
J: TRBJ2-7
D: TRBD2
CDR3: CASSLAISAGGPTYEQYF
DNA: TGTGCCAGCAGCTTAGCTATATCGGCGGGAGGACCCACCTACGAGCAGTACTTC

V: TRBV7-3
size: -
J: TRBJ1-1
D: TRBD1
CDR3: CASSQTGARMNTEAFF
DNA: TGTGCCAGCAGCCAGACAGGGGCTCGAATGAACACTGAAGCTTTCTTT

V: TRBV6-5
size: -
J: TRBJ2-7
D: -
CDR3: CASSYSATRNYEQYF
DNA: TGTGCCAGCAGTTACTCCGCCACAAGAAACTACGAGCAGTACTTC

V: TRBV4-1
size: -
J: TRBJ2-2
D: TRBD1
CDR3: CASSQEQGAGELFF
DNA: TGCGCCAGCAGCCAAGAACAGGGGGCCGGGGAGCTGTTTTTT

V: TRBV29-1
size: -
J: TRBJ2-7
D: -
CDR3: CSVALAESYEQYF
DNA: TGCAGCGTTGCCTTGGCGGAGAGCTACGAGCAGTACTTC

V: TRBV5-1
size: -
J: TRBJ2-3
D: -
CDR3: CASSLDVSQGLYTDTQYF
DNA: TGCGCCAGCAGCTTGGATGTATCACAGGGCCTTTACACAGATACGCAGTATTTT

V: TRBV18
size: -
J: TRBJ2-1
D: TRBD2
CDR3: CASSPRWGGVNEQFF
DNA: TGTGCCAGCTCACCACGTTGGGGGGGGGTCAATGAGCAGTTCTTC

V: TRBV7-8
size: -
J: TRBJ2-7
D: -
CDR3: CASSLAQAAYEQYF
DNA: TGTGCCAGCAGCTTAGCGCAAGCCGCTTACGAGCAGTACTTC

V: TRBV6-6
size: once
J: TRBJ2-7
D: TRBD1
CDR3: CASTQGSYEQYF
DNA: TGTGCCAGCACACAGGGGAGCTACGAGCAGTACTTC

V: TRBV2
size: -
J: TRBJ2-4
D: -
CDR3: CASKYGTDLAKNIQYF
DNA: TGTGCCAGCAAGTATGGTACAGATCTAGCCAAAAACATTCAGTACTTC

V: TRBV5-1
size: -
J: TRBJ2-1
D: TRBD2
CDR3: CASSGHSRLAGGEQFF
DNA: TGCGCCAGCAGTGGTCATAGTAGGCTGGCGGGGGGTGAGCAGTTCTTC

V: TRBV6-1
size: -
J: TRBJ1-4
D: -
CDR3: CASSEKSELFF
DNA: TGTGCCAGCAGTGAAAAATCGGAACTGTTTTTT

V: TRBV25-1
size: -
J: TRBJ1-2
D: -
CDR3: CASSDPRGTAYGYTF
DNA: TGTGCCAGCAGTGATCCCCGGGGGACCGCGTATGGCTACACCTTC

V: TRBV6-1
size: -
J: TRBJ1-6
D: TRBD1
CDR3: CASSEGQGGNSPLHF
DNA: TGTGCCAGCAGCGAAGGACAGGGGGGTAATTCACCCCTCCACTTT

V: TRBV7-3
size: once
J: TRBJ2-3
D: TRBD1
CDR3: CASSQRQGSLDTQYF
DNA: TGTGCCAGCAGCCAGCGACAGGGGAGTTTGGATACGCAGTATTTT

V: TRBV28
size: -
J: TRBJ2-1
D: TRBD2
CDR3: CASRAGGPNEQFF
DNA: TGTGCCAGCAGGGCGGGAGGGCCCAATGAGCAGTTCTTC

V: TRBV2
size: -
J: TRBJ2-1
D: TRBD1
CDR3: CASTRTGDSYNEQFF
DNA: TGTGCCAGCACCCGGACAGGGGACTCGTACAATGAGCAGTTCTTC

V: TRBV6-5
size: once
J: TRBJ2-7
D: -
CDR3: CASSHLPTGDSYEQYF
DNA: TGTGCCAGCAGTCACTTACCGACAGGCGACTCCTACGAGCAGTACTTC

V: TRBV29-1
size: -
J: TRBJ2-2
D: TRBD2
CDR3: CSVGGLLAGGPGELFF
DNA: TGCAGCGTTGGAGGACTTCTAGCGGGGGGCCCCGGGGAGCTGTTTTTT

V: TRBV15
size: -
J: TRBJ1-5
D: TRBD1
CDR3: CATSDGTGLNQPQHF
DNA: TGTGCCACCAGCGACGGGACAGGCCTCAATCAGCCCCAGCATTTT

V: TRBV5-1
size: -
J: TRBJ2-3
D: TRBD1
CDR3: CASRTGTDTSTDTQYF
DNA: TGCGCCAGCAGGACCGGGACAGACACTAGCACAGATACGCAGTATTTT

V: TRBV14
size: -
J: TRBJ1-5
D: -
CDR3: CASSQDRVASNQPQHF
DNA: TGTGCCAGCAGCCAAGACAGGGTGGCAAGCAATCAGCCCCAGCATTTT

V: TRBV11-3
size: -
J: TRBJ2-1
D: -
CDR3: CASSLEHGSYHNEQFF
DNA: TGTGCCAGCAGCTTAGAACACGGGAGTTACCACAATGAGCAGTTCTTC

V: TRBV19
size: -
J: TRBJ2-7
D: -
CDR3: CASSTTGFEYEQYF
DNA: TGTGCCAGTAGTACTACAGGTTTTGAATACGAGCAGTACTTC

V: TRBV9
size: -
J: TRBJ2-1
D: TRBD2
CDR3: CASSAGRLAGAYNEQFF
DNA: TGTGCCAGCAGCGCCGGGAGGCTAGCGGGAGCCTACAATGAGCAGTTCTTC

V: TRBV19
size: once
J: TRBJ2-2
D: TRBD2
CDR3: CASQTSGRDTGELFF
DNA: TGTGCCAGTCAAACTAGCGGGAGGGACACCGGGGAGCTGTTTTTT